One sample yielded the 17 T cell receptor beta chains listed below, sequenced in a study of T cell repertoires in cytomegalovirus infection. TCRdb redid the calling of the reads with MiXCR, one entry per CDR3 protein. The profile covers approximately 200,000 distinct CDR3 sequences, with 28% appearing a single time and 30% to 40% taken by the ten largest. Sample: PBMCs. All receptors come from a human donor in good health (CMV status not recorded). Some clones in this sample may be carry-over from other donors' samples.

The sample holds a few counts of this clonotype. The V gene is TRBV7-3, the J gene TRBJ2-1; the D gene could be TRBD1 or TRBD2 (6 bases each). The CDR3 has 16 amino acids. The V end was cut by 3 bases, the J end by 5 bases, with 17 bases between. Looked up from germline, CDR1 is SGHTA and CDR2 is FQGTGA. The DNA for the CDR3 is TGTGCCAGCAGCTTCCCCGGGGGACACCGCCACAATGAGCAGTTCTTC. This codes for CASSFPGGHRHNEQFF. Based on the CDR3 plus reference TRBV7-3 and TRBJ2-1, the full variable domain is GAGVSQTPSNKVTEKGKYVELRCDPISGHTALYWYRQSLGQGPEFLIYFQGTGAADDSGLPNDRFFAVRPEGSVSTLKIQRTERGDSAVYLCASSFPGGHRHNEQFFGPGTRLTVL.

This clonotype showed up many times. The chain recombines TRBV7-3 with TRBJ2-2; D not resolved. V was trimmed by 0 bases and J by 6 bases, leaving 5 bases between them. Germline CDR1 SGHTA, CDR2 FQGTGA. There are 13 residues in the CDR3. The CDR3 sequence is CASSLTGPGELFF. CDR3 nucleotides: TGTGCCAGCAGCTTAACTGGGCCCGGGGAGCTGTTTTTT.

This clonotype has only one observation. The V call is TRBV11-2, the J call TRBJ1-3, with D uncertain. Trimming left V 2 bases short and J 0 bases short, with 11 bases between. CDR1 SGHAT and CDR2 FQNNGV come from the germline V gene. CDR3 length equals 16 residues. The CDR3 DNA follows: TGTGCCAGCAGCTTATACGGGCGGAGCTCTGGAAACACCATATATTTT. Translated: CASSLYGRSSGNTIYF.

The chain carries TRBV4-1 and TRBJ1-2; 7 bases line up with TRBD1. Germline-derived CDR1 and CDR2 are MGHRA and YSYEKL. The CDR3 runs to 16 residues. V trimming: 4 bases; J trimming: 2 bases; junction bases outside the gene matches: 10. As DNA, the CDR3 is TGCGCCAGCAGCCCCCCAAGGAGGGGGCACAACTATGGCTACACCTTC. It translates to CASSPPRRGHNYGYTF.

This clonotype showed up just a few times. J is TRBJ1-1 and V is TRBV12-3 or TRBV12-4; a possible D gene is TRBD1 (5 bases). The CDR3 runs to 11 residues. Trimming stripped 7 bases from V and 6 bases from J, with 9 bases between. The CDR3, as DNA: TGTGCCAGCAAAAGGGGTTCTGAAGCTTTCTTT. This translates into CASKRGSEAFF.

This clonotype was observed a few times. V gene TRBV2 combines with J gene TRBJ1-2; tentative D call: TRBD1 (6 bases). Germline CDR1 is SNHLY and CDR2 is FYNNEI. V lost 8 bases and J 6 bases, leaving 16 bases between the germline ends. The CDR3 is 13 amino acids. The CDR3 sequence is CASSSGTPDGYTF. The CDR3 DNA follows: TGTGCCAGCTCATCCGGGACACCGGATGGCTACACCTTC. Filled out from reference TRBV2 and TRBJ1-2, the complete variable domain reads EPEVTQTPSHQVTQMGQEVILRCVPISNHLYFYWYRQILGQKVEFLVSFYNNEISEKSEIFDDQFSVERPDGSNFTLKIRSTKLEDSAMYFCASSSGTPDGYTFGSGTRLTVV.

The CDR3 DNA reads as TGCGCCAGCAGCCAAGAAGGTGGTCACACTGAAGCTTTCTTT. Translation gives CASSQEGGHTEAFF. The gene calls are TRBV4-1 and TRBJ1-1; D is ambiguous. Trimming took 0 bases from V and 3 from J, leaving 8 bases between them. The CDR3 covers 14 residues. Germline V gene sequence: CDR1 MGHRA, CDR2 YSYEKL.

This clonotype has just a few counts. The chain employs TRBV15 and TRBJ1-1; 7 nucleotides line up with TRBD1. Looked up from germline, CDR1 is LNHNV and CDR2 is YYDKDF (reference sequence). This CDR3 contains 15 residues. V shed 0 bases, J shed 3 bases, and the junction held 4 bases outside the gene matches. This chain's CDR3 is CATSRDHDRDTEAFF. As DNA, the CDR3 is TGTGCCACCAGCAGAGATCACGACAGGGACACTGAAGCTTTCTTT.

The rearrangement joins TRBV7-2 to TRBJ2-1, with TRBD2 identical over 7 bases. Unmatched junction bases numbered 10, after V lost 5 bases and J lost 0 bases. Germline values: CDR1 SGHTA, CDR2 FQGNSA. The CDR3 extends over 17 amino acids. As DNA, the CDR3 is TGTGCCAGCAGCCTGGGGGTGCCTAGCGGCTCCTACAATGAGCAGTTCTTC. Translated, it gives CASSLGVPSGSYNEQFF. Together with reference TRBV7-2 and TRBJ2-1, the CDR3 gives the full variable domain: GAGVSQSPSNKVTEKGKDVELRCDPISGHTALYWYRQSLGQGLEFLIYFQGNSAPDKSGLPSDRFSAERTGGSVSTLTIQRTQQEDSAVYLCASSLGVPSGSYNEQFFGPGTRLTVL.

The rearrangement links TRBV29-1 to TRBJ2-3; D is uncertain. This CDR3 has 14 residues. Trimming left V 6 bases short and J 4 bases short, with 17 bases between. CDR1 SQVTM and CDR2 ANQGSEA come from the germline V gene. The CDR3 coding sequence is TGCAGCGTCCACCTAACTTGGCTACCAGATACGCAGTATTTT. Protein product: CSVHLTWLPDTQYF.

This chain uses TRBV6-5 with TRBJ1-1; tentative D call: TRBD1 (5 bases). This CDR3 contains 13 residues. The V gene's germline CDR1 is MNHEY and CDR2 SVGAGI. Trimming cost V 2 bases and J 1 base, with 5 bases left between them. In nucleotides, the CDR3 is TGTGCCAGCAGTTACCAGGGGAACACTGAAGCTTTCTTT. It translates to CASSYQGNTEAFF.

The rearrangement uses TRBV7-9 and TRBJ2-5, with a tentative D call TRBD2 (6 bases). V lost 5 bases and J 1 base, leaving 11 bases between the germline ends. The CDR3 covers 14 residues. CDR1 and CDR2 (germline): SEHNR, FQNEAQ (reference sequence). The CDR3 region is CASSAGGAQETQYF. The CDR3 coding sequence is TGTGCCAGCAGCGCCGGGGGAGCCCAAGAGACCCAGTACTTC.

This clonotype came up once. The chain combines TRBV28 with TRBJ1-5, with a possible D match to TRBD1 (5 bases). V lost 1 base, J lost 12 bases, and 13 bases lay in between. The CDR3 is made up of 13 amino acids. Germline V gives CDR1 MDHEN, CDR2 SYDVKM. Here the CDR3 DNA reads TGTGCCAGCAGTTTATTAGGAGCGACAGTCCAGCATTTT. As protein: CASSLLGATVQHF.

This chain joins TRBV5-1 and TRBJ1-1, with D possibly being TRBD1 (6 bases). Germline CDR1 SGHRS, CDR2 YFSETQ. The CDR3 contains 13 residues. V dropped 6 bases and J dropped 5 bases, with 14 bases sitting between them. The CDR3 nucleotides are TGCGCCAGCACGGGGGCACAAGGGACTGAAGCTTTCTTT. Translated, it gives CASTGAQGTEAFF.

This sequence joins TRBV11-2 and TRBJ2-1, with D uncertain. The V end was cut by 4 bases, the J end by 7 bases, with 17 bases between. Germline V lookup: CDR1 SGHAT, CDR2 FQNNGV. The CDR3 has 15 amino acids. The CDR3 sequence is CASSSTSFQGNEQFF. CDR3 coding DNA: TGTGCCAGCAGCTCTACCTCCTTCCAAGGAAATGAGCAGTTCTTC.

This clonotype was counted only a few times. The CDR3 nucleotides are TGTGCCAGTAGTATACTCGGGGTAGGCCAGCCCCAGCATTTT. Protein: CASSILGVGQPQHF. V is TRBV19 and J is TRBJ1-5; D gene uncertain. V dropped 2 bases and J dropped 7 bases, with 12 bases sitting between them. The length of the CDR3 is 14 residues. The V gene's germline CDR1 is LNHDA and CDR2 SQIVND (reference sequence).

This chain uses TRBV6-1 with TRBJ2-5; D is unresolved. CDR3 length: 13 amino acids. CDR1 MNHNS and CDR2 SASEGT come from the germline V gene. Trimming took off 2 bases at V and 5 bases at J, with 9 bases between the two ends. This CDR3 is CASSEPVLETQYF. The DNA of the CDR3 is TGTGCCAGCAGTGAACCGGTCTTGGAGACCCAGTACTTC.